This T cell receptor (beta chain) was observed in a study of cytomegalovirus exposure and HLA in healthy donors (dated by TCRdb to 2017 to 2019). About the investigation overall: The roughly 650 repertoires of the first cohort and the 110 or so validation repertoires were produced on the same platform, according to a later analysis. The study aimed to test whether signatures of past pathogen exposure could be identified by cataloging public T cell receptors. To predict cytomegalovirus infection status, the study brought together high-throughput TCR immunosequencing, statistical association of individual TCRs with disease status, and machine learning. Along with the roughly 670-subject first cohort, a separate validation cohort of about 110 different subjects was used.

On the study overall, not on this receptor specifically: In vitro tests confirmed that a few of the cytomegalovirus-associated TCR beta chains recognize cytomegalovirus antigens. In a later analysis, TCRs clustered in the first cohort were found to also tend to co-occur in the approximately 110 validation repertoires, with 94% of cluster scores above 0. It was suggested by the authors that the approach could potentially be generalized to other disease states and immunological phenotypes. Most TCR sequences were seen in very few donors, while some public TCRs were found in many individuals. The study gave a list of under 200 TCR beta chains associated with cytomegalovirus. Cytomegalovirus status was reported to be diagnosed by the classifier with high specificity and sensitivity in both the original and validation cohorts. The validation cohort had no HLA typing available for a later analysis, so co-occurrence within that cohort was assessed over all 120 or so repertoires.

The donors belonged to the validation cohort of about 120 subjects, which was separate from the roughly 670-subject first cohort. With respect to this clone: Its antigen has not been determined. Nothing much larger sits one base from this clone, and base qualities are not available.

After removal of 4 bases from V and 9 bases from J, the junction retains 8 bases not matched to a gene. The CDR3 spans 13 residues, from the cysteine through the phenylalanine. The DNA shown is the 39-base CDR3, in frame from base 1. Taken from the germline V gene, the CDR1 and CDR2 loops are MNHEY and SVGAGI. Library preparation was by the immunoSEQ multiplex PCR assay. In the original analysis: A statistical classification framework was developed to diagnose cytomegalovirus status using the catalog of TCR beta chain sequences. The table comes from immuneACCESS by way of TCRdb, which keeps in-frame sequences with V and J called. Part of the clones is missing from these tables; in studies checked, under half for an unresolved V gene and the rest for unknown reasons. The V and J calls and clone size come from that table; D and trimming were worked out from the DNA. This sample holds some 140,000 clones; about 86% were observed only once. Of the sample, less than 2.5% falls within the top ten clones.

Sequenced: PBMCs. The V gene is TRBV6-5 and the J gene is TRBJ1-2; TRBD1 aligns with 7 central bases. The TCR sequence derives from a human donor in good health. The DNA is as follows: TGTGCCAGCAGTTTCGGACAGGCGCGGAGCTACACCTTC. This encodes CASSFGQARSYTF.